This TCR beta chain was captured by sequencing in a study of T cell repertoires in cytomegalovirus infection. Overall study context: Public TCR beta signatures provided an indication of both CMV infection and a matching HLA type.

Between the trimmed V and J ends, which lost 2 bases and 7 bases, there was a span of 12 bases. The CDR3 loop spans 13 amino acids. Germline CDR1 SEHNR, CDR2 FQNEAQ (reference sequence). TCRdb recomputed calls from the reads with MiXCR, one row per CDR3 protein. Of more than 200,000 distinct CDR3 sequences detected, over 8% appear once; the ten largest clones hold over 12%. The chain is built from TRBV7-9 and TRBJ2-7, with D perhaps TRBD1 or TRBD2 (5 bases each). This TCR was sampled from a human donor in good health (CMV status not recorded). Some clones in this sample may be carry-over from other donors' samples. The source material was PBMCs. CDR3 bases: TGTGCCAGCAGCTTATGGGGGTTGGAGGAGCAGTACTTC. Protein product: CASSLWGLEEQYF.